This entry features one T cell receptor (beta chain) sequence. This entry is derived from a study of blood T cell repertoires in COVID-19. Study-level information: Whether acute or convalescent, the COVID-19 samples came from the United States, Italy and Spain. The analysed material was cDNA or gDNA that came from T cells, B-cell-depleted T cells, or PBMCs.

Germline lookup yields CDR1 LNHDA and CDR2 SQIVND (reference sequence). Trimming cost V 0 bases and J 10 bases; bases outside gene matches: 11. CDR3 size: 16 residues. Original processing notes: It was from reference gene primer amplification that nucleated cell counts were estimated. Clones were sequenced by immunoSEQ multiplex PCR, and TCRdb holds only the in-frame ones, with some missing. That table furnishes V, J and clone size, whereas the DNA furnished D and trimming. Of about 120,000 clones listed, 70% to 90% were seen once; the top ten hold approximately 4.8%. This chain links TRBV19 with TRBJ2-1; 8 bases agree with TRBD1. The sequence was obtained from a human donor in a cohort sampled during active COVID-19. Sequencing was performed on peripheral blood. DNA of the CDR3: TGTGCCAGTAGTATAGATCTATCCAGGGGGCGATTCGAGCAGTTCTTC. Amino acid sequence: CASSIDLSRGRFEQFF.